This T cell receptor beta chain was documented in a study of cytomegalovirus exposure and HLA in healthy donors. Study summary: In an early release, HLA-typed donors contributed 80 million to 95 million unique TCR sequences.

The PCR was carried out with 60 Vbeta primers and 13 Jbeta primers. Produced via immunoSEQ multiplex PCR; TCRdb's table is partial and in-frame only. The sample includes 140,000 to 150,000 clones, over 75% of them seen just once. Findings and limits, study-wide: The authors enumerated 150 to 200 TCR beta chains as linked to cytomegalovirus.

Germline CDR1 reads SGHNT; CDR2 reads YYREEE (reference sequence). This CDR3 region has 16 residues. V lost 4 bases to trimming and J lost 1 base; unmatched junction nucleotides: 9. Concerning this clone itself: Antigen specificity is unknown.

Sequencing was done on a sample of PBMCs. The receptor was isolated from a woman aged 30 to 39 in good health and CMV-seronegative. The rearrangement links TRBV5-4 to TRBJ2-5; TRBD1 matches 8 bases. The CDR3 region is CASSRGQGKSQETQYF. The CDR3 DNA sequence: TGTGCCAGCAGCAGAGGACAGGGAAAGAGCCAAGAGACCCAGTACTTC.